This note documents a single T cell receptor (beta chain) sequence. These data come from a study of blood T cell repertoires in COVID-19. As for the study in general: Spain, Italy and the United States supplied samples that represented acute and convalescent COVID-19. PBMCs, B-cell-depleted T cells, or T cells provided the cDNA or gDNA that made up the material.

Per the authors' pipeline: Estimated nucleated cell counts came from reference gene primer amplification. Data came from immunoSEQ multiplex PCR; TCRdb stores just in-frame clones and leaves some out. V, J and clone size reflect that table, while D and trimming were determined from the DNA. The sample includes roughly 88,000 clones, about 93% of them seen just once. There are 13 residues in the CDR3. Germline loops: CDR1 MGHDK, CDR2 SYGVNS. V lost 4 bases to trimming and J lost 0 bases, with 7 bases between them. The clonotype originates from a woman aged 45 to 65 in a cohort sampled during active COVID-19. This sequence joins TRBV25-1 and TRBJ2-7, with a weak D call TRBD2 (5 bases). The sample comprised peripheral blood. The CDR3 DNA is TGTGCCAGCAGTGGGGAGTACTCCTACGAGCAGTACTTC. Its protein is CASSGEYSYEQYF.